A single TCR beta chain is shown here with its context. Its antigen is not known. This sample is drawn from a study of T cell responses to AZD1222 COVID-19 vaccine. Findings and limits, study-wide: Clonal diversity was possibly underestimated, and white British individuals and females predominated among donors. Targeting of unmutated variant regions was reportedly seen in nearly half of spike-specific TCRs.

Measured with immunoSEQ multiplex PCR; TCRdb has only the in-frame clones, and not every one. Found here are some 170,000 clones, 88% of them singletons; the top ten hold roughly 4.3%. V lost 2 bases to trimming and J lost 6 bases; unmatched junction nucleotides: 4. Germline values: CDR1 LGHDT, CDR2 YNNKEL (reference sequence). This CDR3 region has 14 residues. Sequencing used peripheral blood, obtained 28 days after the second AZD1222 dose. The source is an adult who received the AZD1222 COVID-19 vaccine. The chain combines TRBV3-1 (or the pseudogene TRBV3-2) with TRBJ1-2; 9 nucleotides line up with TRBD1. This CDR3 reads CASSQQDRGHGYTF. The CDR3 DNA is TGTGCCAGCAGCCAACAGGACAGGGGACATGGCTACACCTTC.